This T cell receptor (beta chain) was identified in a study of neurological immune-mediated disorders. This clonotype came up many times. TCRdb fed the 5' RACE reads into MiXCR, producing one record per CDR3 protein. The sample includes roughly 48,000 distinct CDR3 sequences, about 25% of them seen just once. The length of the CDR3 is 15 residues. Germline loops: CDR1 SNHLY, CDR2 FYNNEI. Trimming left V 5 bases short and J 0 bases short, with 11 bases between. The sequenced sample was PBMCs. The chain employs TRBV2 and TRBJ2-1, with D perhaps matching TRBD2 (5 bases). The receptor's source is an older woman in good health. DNA for the CDR3: TGTGCCAGCAGTCGGTCAGGAGGCTCCTACAATGAGCAGTTCTTC. It specifies CASSRSGGSYNEQFF. Combining the CDR3 with reference TRBV2 and TRBJ2-1 gives the whole variable domain EPEVTQTPSHQVTQMGQEVILRCVPISNHLYFYWYRQILGQKVEFLVSFYNNEISEKSEIFDDQFSVERPDGSNFTLKIRSTKLEDSAMYFCASSRSGGSYNEQFFGPGTRLTVL.